The 23 T cell receptor beta chains below were found in one sample sequenced in a study of response to subunit inactivated influenza vaccine. TCRdb reprocessed the RT-PCR reads via MiXCR and lists one record per CDR3 protein. The table has hundreds of thousands of distinct CDR3 sequences, approximately 7.6% seen once. The material was PBMCs from blood, obtained roughly 24 months after vaccination. These receptors were collected from a man aged 45-69 years who received an inactivated influenza vaccine.

This clonotype has just a few counts. The rearrangement uses TRBV20-1 and TRBJ1-1, with D possibly matching TRBD1 (5 bases). The germline V and J ends were trimmed by 5 bases and 7 bases, with 17 bases remaining between them. Germline-derived CDR1 and CDR2 are DFQATT and SNEGSKA (reference sequence). CDR3 length equals 13 residues. CDR3 DNA sequence: TGCAGTGCTGAGAGCCTGGGGCGGCTTGAAGCTTTCTTT. Translation: CSAESLGRLEAFF.

The V and J genes are TRBV7-2 and TRBJ2-7; 7 positions agree with TRBD1. V was clipped by 3 bases and J by 2 bases; unmatched bases: 7. In germline, CDR1 is SGHTA, CDR2 FQGNSA. This CDR3 has 15 amino acids. The CDR3 sequence is CASSFVGTVAYEQYF. The CDR3 nucleotides are TGTGCCAGCAGCTTCGTAGGGACAGTAGCCTACGAGCAGTACTTC.

The rearrangement links TRBV5-4 to TRBJ2-1; TRBD2 agrees at 8 bases. Germline loops: CDR1 SGHNT, CDR2 YYREEE (reference sequence). V trimming: 2 bases; J trimming: 3 bases; junction bases outside the gene matches: 4. The CDR3 has 15 residues. The CDR3 DNA reads as TGTGCCAGCAGCTTCCCGGGGGGGAACTACAATGAGCAGTTCTTC. Translating gives CASSFPGGNYNEQFF.

This clonotype was seen repeatedly, ten times or more. The V gene is TRBV7-2, the J gene TRBJ1-2; TRBD1 agrees at 7 bases. Germline CDR1 is SGHTA and CDR2 is FQGNSA. J lost 4 bases, V lost 0 bases, and 5 bases had no gene match. The CDR3 is 15 amino acids. CDR3 residues: CASSLAPGQRYGYTF. The CDR3, as DNA: TGTGCCAGCAGCTTAGCGCCGGGACAGCGCTATGGCTACACCTTC.

This clonotype was observed a few times. The CDR3 nucleotides read TGTGCCAGCAGCGCACGACGGGGGCGTAGCGGGGAGCTGTTTTTT. Protein: CASSARRGRSGELFF. This chain links TRBV9 with TRBJ2-2; either TRBD1 or TRBD2 may supply D (6 bases each). This CDR3 contains 15 residues. The V gene's germline CDR1 is SGDLS and CDR2 YYNGEE. V was trimmed by 3 bases and J by 7 bases, leaving 16 bases between them.

This clonotype was recorded at least ten times. The rearrangement uses TRBV5-1 and TRBJ2-7; 7 nucleotides match TRBD2. Germline loops: CDR1 SGHRS, CDR2 YFSETQ. The CDR3 covers 13 residues. V trimming: 4 bases; J trimming: 3 bases; junction bases outside the gene matches: 4. The CDR3 region has the DNA TGCGCCAGCAGCACCAGGGAGGGCTACGAGCAGTACTTC. Amino acid sequence: CASSTREGYEQYF.

In this sample, this clonotype turned up many times. The chain joins TRBV12-3 or TRBV12-4 to TRBJ2-1; D is unclear. Trimming shortened V by 3 bases and J by 9 bases, and 6 bases separated the two germline ends. The CDR3 is 11 residues long. In DNA, the CDR3 is TGTGCCAGCAGTTTTCGGTTTGAGCAGTTCTTC. It yields the protein CASSFRFEQFF.

This clonotype was counted a few times. The chain has TRBV9 and TRBJ2-7, with unresolved D. Trimming removed 2 bases at V and 7 bases at J, with 19 bases between. The CDR3 is 15 amino acids. The V gene's germline CDR1 is SGDLS and CDR2 YYNGEE. The CDR3 is CASSVNPGPLGEQYF. The CDR3 region has the DNA TGTGCCAGCAGCGTCAACCCGGGCCCACTTGGAGAGCAGTACTTC.

There are many counts of this clonotype. V gene TRBV6-5 combines with J gene TRBJ2-7; 11 nucleotides match TRBD1. The CDR3 is made up of 16 amino acids. The V gene end was trimmed by 0 bases and the J gene end by 5 bases; junction bases not matched to a gene: 6. Germline CDR1 and CDR2: MNHEY and SVGAGI. The CDR3 nucleotides read TGTGCCAGCAGTTACTCGTATGGGACAGGGGGGGACGAGCAGTACTTC. Its translation: CASSYSYGTGGDEQYF.

The chain uses TRBV12-3 or TRBV12-4 and TRBJ2-2; TRBD1 is a possible D gene (6 bases). This CDR3 region has 14 residues. Trimming shortened V by 3 bases and J by 4 bases, and 9 bases separated the two germline ends. The chain's CDR3 is CASSFNRATGELFF. The CDR3 DNA reads as TGTGCCAGCAGTTTCAACAGGGCCACCGGGGAGCTGTTTTTT.

The chain employs TRBV18 and TRBJ1-2, with 9 bases identical to TRBD1. From germline, CDR1 is KGHSH and CDR2 LQKENI. V trimming: 8 bases; J trimming: 1 base; junction bases outside the gene matches: 8. The CDR3 contains 15 residues. In DNA, the CDR3 is TGTGCCAGCACTGGACAGGGGAATTTTAACTATGGCTACACCTTC. It translates to CASTGQGNFNYGYTF.

This clonotype was observed many times. The V gene is TRBV4-2, the J gene TRBJ1-2; 12 bases fit TRBD1. Germline CDR1 is LGHNA and CDR2 is YNFKEQ. The CDR3 contains 14 residues. J gave up 8 bases and V 4 bases, and 5 bases lay outside the gene matches. CDR3 coding DNA: TGTGCCAGCAGCCGGGACAGGGGGCGCCGGGGCTACACCTTC. Residues: CASSRDRGRRGYTF.

This clonotype was recorded a few times. The rearrangement links TRBV2 to TRBJ2-1; 13 bases agree with TRBD2. The CDR3 runs 17 residues. The ends lost 6 bases at V and 6 bases at J; junction bases unmatched: 11. Germline V lookup: CDR1 SNHLY, CDR2 FYNNEI. The CDR3 DNA sequence: TGTGCCAGCAGAGTTACTAGCGGGGGGGCCTTTCTCAATGAGCAGTTCTTC. Its translation is CASRVTSGGAFLNEQFF.

The chain has TRBV6-2 or TRBV6-3 and TRBJ1-6, with 8 bases aligning to TRBD1. Trimming at V came to 7 bases and at J to 7 bases, leaving 6 bases not matched to a gene. The V gene's germline CDR1 is MNHEY and CDR2 SVGEGT. The CDR3 loop spans 14 amino acids. The CDR3 region has the DNA TGTGCCAGCAAATCGGCAGGGGGCAATTCACCCCTCCACTTT. Its protein product is CASKSAGGNSPLHF.

The gene calls are TRBV28 and TRBJ1-5; 8 bases agree with TRBD1. V lost 8 bases and J lost 6; bases outside the gene matches: 18. CDR3 size: 17 residues. Germline CDR1 and CDR2: MDHEN and SYDVKM. The CDR3 spells CASGTGTGLYGGQPQHF. The CDR3 DNA reads as TGTGCCAGCGGAACCGGGACAGGCTTGTATGGTGGTCAGCCCCAGCATTTT.

The sample holds many counts of this clonotype. This chain joins TRBV6-2 or TRBV6-3 and TRBJ1-4; no firm D call. This CDR3 has 13 residues. Germline V gene data show CDR1 as MNHEY and CDR2 as SVGEGT. Trimming removed 5 bases at V and 5 bases at J, with 9 bases between. The CDR3 reads CASSNGRNEKLFF. CDR3 DNA: TGTGCCAGCAGTAACGGACGGAATGAAAAACTGTTTTTT.

The chain uses TRBV30 and TRBJ2-2; a possible D gene is TRBD1 (6 bases). V was clipped by 7 bases and J by 7 bases, with 19 bases between them. Germline V gives CDR1 GTSNPN, CDR2 SVGIG (reference sequence). The CDR3 extends over 14 amino acids. The CDR3 here is CASTRAGAFGELFF. DNA of the CDR3: TGTGCCTCCACGAGGGCAGGGGCTTTCGGGGAGCTGTTTTTT. Together with reference TRBV30 and TRBJ2-2, the CDR3 gives the full variable domain: SQTIHQWPATLVQPVGSPLSLECTVEGTSNPNLYWYRQAAGRGLQLLFYSVGIGQISSEVPQNLSASRPQDRQFILSSKKLLLSDSGFYLCASTRAGAFGELFFGEGSRLTVL.

The CDR3 DNA sequence: TGCAGCGTTGACGGGACAGACGGTACAGATACGCAGTATTTT. Its protein is CSVDGTDGTDTQYF. The chain employs TRBV29-1 and TRBJ2-3; TRBD1 agrees at 7 bases. CDR1 and CDR2 (germline): SQVTM, ANQGSEA. J lost 3 bases, V lost 3 bases, and 6 bases had no gene match. This CDR3 is 14 amino acids long.

This sequence joins TRBV6-2 or TRBV6-3 and TRBJ1-2; 7 nucleotides match TRBD1. Unmatched junction bases numbered 3, after V lost 6 bases and J lost 2 bases. This CDR3 contains 13 residues. Germline CDR1 and CDR2: MNHEY and SVGEGT. Here the CDR3 reads CASRLQGNYGYTF. CDR3 DNA sequence: TGTGCCAGCAGGCTACAGGGGAACTATGGCTACACCTTC.

The chain joins TRBV29-1 to TRBJ2-3, with 7 nucleotides matching TRBD2. The V gene's germline CDR1 is SQVTM and CDR2 ANQGSEA. V trimming: 6 bases; J trimming: 0 bases; junction bases outside the gene matches: 9. This CDR3 region has 15 residues. As DNA, the CDR3 is TGCAGCGTGGGGAGAGGGAGGGCTAGCACAGATACGCAGTATTTT. It codes for CSVGRGRASTDTQYF.

Many counts were recorded for this clonotype. The V and J genes are TRBV20-1 and TRBJ2-3; TRBD2 matches at 10 bases. CDR3 length: 15 amino acids. The trim removed 4 bases at V and 4 bases at J, leaving 8 bases unmatched. Germline values: CDR1 DFQATT, CDR2 SNEGSKA (reference sequence). CDR3 DNA sequence: TGCAGTGCTATTATCAGCGGGAGGGACGCAGATACGCAGTATTTT. Amino acids: CSAIISGRDADTQYF.

This clonotype has at least ten counts. The rearrangement links TRBV27 to TRBJ1-6, with 7 nucleotides matching TRBD1. J lost 5 bases, V lost 5 bases, and 3 bases had no gene match. Germline-derived CDR1 and CDR2 are MNHEY and SMNVEV (reference sequence). CDR3 length: 14 amino acids. This CDR3 is CASSQGQHNSPLHF. CDR3 DNA: TGTGCCAGCAGTCAGGGACAGCATAATTCACCCCTCCACTTT.

This clonotype was counted between two and nine times. This sequence joins TRBV7-2 and TRBJ2-7; D is possibly TRBD1 or TRBD2 (6 bases each). Germline assignment: CDR1 SGHTA and CDR2 FQGNSA. Trimming shortened V by 5 bases and J by 4 bases, and 15 bases separated the two germline ends. The CDR3 totals 14 residues. CDR3 amino acids: CASSPTGARYEQYF. The DNA for the CDR3 is TGTGCCAGCAGCCCCACGGGGGCGCGGTACGAGCAGTACTTC.